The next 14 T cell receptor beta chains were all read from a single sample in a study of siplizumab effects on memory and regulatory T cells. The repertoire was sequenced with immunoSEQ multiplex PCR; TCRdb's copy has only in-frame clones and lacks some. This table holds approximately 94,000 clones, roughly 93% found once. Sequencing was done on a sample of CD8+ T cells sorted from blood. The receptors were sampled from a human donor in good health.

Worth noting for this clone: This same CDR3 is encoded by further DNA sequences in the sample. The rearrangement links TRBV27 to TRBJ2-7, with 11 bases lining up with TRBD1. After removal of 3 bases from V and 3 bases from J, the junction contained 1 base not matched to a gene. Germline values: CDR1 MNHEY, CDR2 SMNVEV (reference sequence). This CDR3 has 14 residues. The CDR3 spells CASSFGTGGYEQYF. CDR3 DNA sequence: TGTGCCAGCAGTTTCGGGACAGGGGGCTACGAGCAGTACTTC.

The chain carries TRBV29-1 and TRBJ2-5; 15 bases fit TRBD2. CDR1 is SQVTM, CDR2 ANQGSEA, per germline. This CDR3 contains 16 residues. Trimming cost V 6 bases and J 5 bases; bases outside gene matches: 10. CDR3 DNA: TGCAGCGTGGGTGGACTAGCGGGAGGGCCGGGGGAGACCCAGTACTTC. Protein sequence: CSVGGLAGGPGETQYF. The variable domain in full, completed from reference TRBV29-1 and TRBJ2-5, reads SAVISQKPSRDICQRGTSLTIQCQVDSQVTMMFWYRQQPGQSLTLIATANQGSEATYESGFVIDKFPISRPNLTFSTLTVSNMSPEDSSIYLCSVGGLAGGPGETQYFGPGTRLLVL.

The DNA for the CDR3 is TGTGCCAGCAGCCCCTCAAGAGGGGGAGATAGGTACGAGCAGTACTTC. This gives the protein CASSPSRGGDRYEQYF. The genes are TRBV7-9 and TRBJ2-7; D may be TRBD1 (6 bases). The CDR3 extends over 16 amino acids. Trimming pared 5 bases from V and 4 bases from J, leaving 21 bases between. The germline V gene has CDR1 SEHNR and CDR2 FQNEAQ (reference sequence).

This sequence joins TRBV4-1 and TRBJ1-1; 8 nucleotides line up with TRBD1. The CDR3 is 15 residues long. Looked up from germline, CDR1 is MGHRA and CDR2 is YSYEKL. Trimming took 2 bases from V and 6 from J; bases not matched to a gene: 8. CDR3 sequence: CASSQLATGVAEAFF. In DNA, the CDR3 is TGCGCCAGCAGCCAACTCGCGACAGGGGTGGCTGAAGCTTTCTTT.

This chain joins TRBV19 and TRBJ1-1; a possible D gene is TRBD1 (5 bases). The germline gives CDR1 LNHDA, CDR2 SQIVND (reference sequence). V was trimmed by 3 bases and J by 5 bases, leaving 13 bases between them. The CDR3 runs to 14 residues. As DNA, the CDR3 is TGTGCCAGTAGTATTTCCCGGGGGTGGACTGAAGCTTTCTTT. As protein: CASSISRGWTEAFF. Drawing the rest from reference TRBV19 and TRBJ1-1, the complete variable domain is DGGITQSPKYLFRKEGQNVTLSCEQNLNHDAMYWYRQDPGQGLRLIYYSQIVNDFQKGDIAEGYSVSREKKESFPLTVTSAQKNPTAFYLCASSISRGWTEAFFGQGTRLTVV.

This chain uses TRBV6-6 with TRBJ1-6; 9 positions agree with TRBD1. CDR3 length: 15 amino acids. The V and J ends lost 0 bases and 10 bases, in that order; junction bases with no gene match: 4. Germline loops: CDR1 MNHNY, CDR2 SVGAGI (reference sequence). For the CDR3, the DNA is TGTGCCAGCAGTTACTCCTACAGGGGGCAATCACCCCTCCACTTT. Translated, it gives CASSYSYRGQSPLHF.

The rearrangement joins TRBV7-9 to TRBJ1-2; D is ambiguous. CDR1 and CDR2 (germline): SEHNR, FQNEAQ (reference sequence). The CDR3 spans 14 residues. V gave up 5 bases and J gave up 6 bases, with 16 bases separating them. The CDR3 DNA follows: TGTGCCAGCAGCCCGGTTCGGGAGGTCCATGGCTACACCTTC. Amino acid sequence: CASSPVREVHGYTF.

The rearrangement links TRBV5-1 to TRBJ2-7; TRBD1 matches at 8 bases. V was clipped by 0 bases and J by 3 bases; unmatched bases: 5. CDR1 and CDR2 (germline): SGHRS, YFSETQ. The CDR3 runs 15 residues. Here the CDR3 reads CASSLAGTGLYEQYF. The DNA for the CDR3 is TGCGCCAGCAGCTTGGCCGGGACAGGACTCTACGAGCAGTACTTC.

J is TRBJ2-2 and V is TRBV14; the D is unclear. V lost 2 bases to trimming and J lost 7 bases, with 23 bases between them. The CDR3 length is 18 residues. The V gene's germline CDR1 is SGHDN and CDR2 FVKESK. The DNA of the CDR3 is TGTGCCAGCAGCCAACCCAACCTAAGACAAGCCGCAGGCGGGGAGCTGTTTTTT. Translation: CASSQPNLRQAAGGELFF.

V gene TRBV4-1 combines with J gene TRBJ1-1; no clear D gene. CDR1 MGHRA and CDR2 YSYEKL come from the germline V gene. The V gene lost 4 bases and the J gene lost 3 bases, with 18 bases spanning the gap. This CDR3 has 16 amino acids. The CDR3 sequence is CASSRVLGSHYTEAFF. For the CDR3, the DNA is TGCGCCAGCAGCCGAGTACTAGGGTCGCATTACACTGAAGCTTTCTTT.

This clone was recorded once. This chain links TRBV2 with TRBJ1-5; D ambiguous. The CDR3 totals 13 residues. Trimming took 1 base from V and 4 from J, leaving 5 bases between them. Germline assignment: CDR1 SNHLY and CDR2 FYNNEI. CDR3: CASSEGGNQPQHF. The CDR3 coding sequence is TGTGCCAGCAGTGAAGGTGGGAATCAGCCCCAGCATTTT.

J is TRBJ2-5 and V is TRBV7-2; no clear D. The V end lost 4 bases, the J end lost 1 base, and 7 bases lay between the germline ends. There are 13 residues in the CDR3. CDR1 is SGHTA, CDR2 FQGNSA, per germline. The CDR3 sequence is CASSYTIQETQYF. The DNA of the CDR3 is TGTGCCAGCAGCTACACGATCCAAGAGACCCAGTACTTC.

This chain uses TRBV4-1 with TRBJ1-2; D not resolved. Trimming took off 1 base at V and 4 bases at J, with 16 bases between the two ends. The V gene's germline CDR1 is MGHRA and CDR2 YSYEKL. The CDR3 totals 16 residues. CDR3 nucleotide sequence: TGCGCCAGCAGCCAAGGGCTAGGCCAGGCCTTCTATGGCTACACCTTC. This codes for CASSQGLGQAFYGYTF.

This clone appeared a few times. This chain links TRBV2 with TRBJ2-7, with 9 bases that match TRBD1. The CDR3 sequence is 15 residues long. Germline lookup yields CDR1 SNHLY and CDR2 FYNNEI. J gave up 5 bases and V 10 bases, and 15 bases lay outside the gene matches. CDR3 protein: CATSPIRDRVHEQYF. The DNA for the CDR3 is TGTGCCACCTCACCCATCCGGGACAGGGTCCACGAGCAGTACTTC.